The rows below give T cell receptor beta chains drawn from one sample of a study of Japanese encephalitis immunity and Zika vaccine responses. One entry per CDR3 protein results from TCRdb running MiXCR on the 5' RACE reads. The sample includes some 550 distinct CDR3 sequences, approximately 2% of them seen just once. This material consisted of antigen-activated CD4+ T cells from blood, cultured, taken during a Zika inactivated vaccine study. These receptors originate from an adult woman who received an inactivated Zika virus vaccine. Both conserved end residues are part of each CDR3. Fields, in order: D gene, V gene, J gene, clone size, CDR3 protein, CDR3 DNA. The D gene is left open where the match is weak. Expanded clones get a size class; other rows say once, few or many, or leave the size out.

>.|TRBV27|TRBJ2-1|many
CASSFGRGSYNEQFF
TGTGCCAGCAGTTTTGGCAGGGGTAGCTACAATGAGCAGTTCTTC
>.|TRBV9|TRBJ1-1|medium-sized
CASSVGTKNTEAFF
TGTGCCAGCAGCGTAGGGACCAAGAACACTGAAGCTTTCTTT
>TRBD2|TRBV5-5|TRBJ2-1|large
CASSSFSGGNYNEQFF
TGTGCCAGCAGCTCCTTTAGCGGGGGGAACTACAATGAGCAGTTCTTC
>TRBD2|TRBV20-1|TRBJ2-7|.
CSAKSLAGAKAYEQYF
TGCAGTGCTAAGAGCCTAGCGGGAGCAAAAGCCTACGAGCAGTACTTC
>.|TRBV20-1|TRBJ2-5|medium-sized
CSAMPVRPQETQYF
TGCAGTGCTATGCCTGTCAGGCCCCAAGAGACCCAGTACTTC
>.|TRBV28|TRBJ2-3|medium-sized
CASSLPDRRTDTQYF
TGTGCCAGCAGTCTACCTGACCGGCGCACAGATACGCAGTATTTT
>.|TRBV4-1|TRBJ1-6|hyperexpanded
CASSQAIRENRVGFNSPLHF
TGCGCCAGCAGCCAAGCCATACGAGAAAACAGGGTCGGTTTTAATTCACCCCTCCACTTT
>TRBD2|TRBV20-1|TRBJ2-1|medium-sized
CSASSAGAIYNEQFF
TGCAGTGCTAGTAGCGCGGGAGCAATTTACAATGAGCAGTTCTTC
>.|TRBV5-5|TRBJ2-3|medium-sized
CASSGDSGRDTQYF
TGTGCCAGCAGCGGGGACTCCGGAAGAGATACGCAGTATTTT
>TRBD1|TRBV29-1|TRBJ1-2|many
CSVEQGAGGDYGYTF
TGCAGCGTTGAACAGGGGGCAGGAGGGGACTATGGCTACACCTTC
>.|TRBV27|TRBJ1-4|medium-sized
CASSPVLGKLFF
TGTGCCAGCAGTCCCGTACTGGGAAAACTGTTTTTT
>.|TRBV28|TRBJ1-1|many
CASSLSGLNTEAFF
TGTGCCAGCAGTTTATCAGGGCTGAACACTGAAGCTTTCTTT
>TRBD2|TRBV5-1|TRBJ2-5|many
CASSSQTGTRETQYF
TGCGCCAGCAGCTCGCAAACCGGGACTAGGGAGACCCAGTACTTC
>.|TRBV4-1|TRBJ1-2|medium-sized
CASSQENPGTYGYTF
TGCGCCAGCAGCCAAGAGAACCCCGGGACCTATGGCTACACCTTC
>.|TRBV10-3|TRBJ1-5|hyperexpanded
CAISAAGDQPQHF
TGTGCCATCAGTGCCGCAGGAGATCAGCCCCAGCATTTT
>.|TRBV6-6|TRBJ1-4|large
CASCPRDTRNEKLFF
TGTGCCAGCTGTCCCCGGGACACGAGAAATGAAAAACTGTTTTTT
>.|TRBV5-1|TRBJ2-3|few
CASSLLTDTQYF
TGCGCCAGCAGCTTGTTGACAGATACGCAGTATTTT
>TRBD2|TRBV5-1|TRBJ2-1|medium-sized
CASSFFLAGGIDNEQFF
TGCGCCAGCAGCTTTTTTTTAGCGGGGGGGATCGACAATGAGCAGTTCTTC
>TRBD2|TRBV3-1|TRBJ2-6|medium-sized
CASSQSQTSGRLWANVLTF
TGTGCCAGCAGCCAATCTCAGACTAGCGGGCGTCTATGGGCCAACGTCCTGACTTTC
>.|TRBV5-1|TRBJ2-4|large
CASSLGGTPLAKNIQYF
TGCGCCAGCAGCTTAGGGGGGACTCCCTTAGCCAAAAACATTCAGTACTTC
>.|TRBV20-1|TRBJ1-1|large
CSLPRNTEAFF
TGCAGTCTCCCGCGGAACACTGAAGCTTTCTTT
>.|TRBV6-5|TRBJ1-6|medium-sized
CASSYSQGIGSPLHF
TGTGCCAGCAGTTACTCACAGGGTATCGGTTCACCCCTCCACTTT
>.|TRBV28|TRBJ1-1|large
CASSSGLYRVMNTEAFF
TGTGCCAGCAGCTCAGGACTGTACAGGGTGATGAACACTGAAGCTTTCTTT
>TRBD2|TRBV4-1|TRBJ2-1|large
CASSQGLAGKYNEQFF
TGCGCCAGCAGCCAAGGGCTAGCGGGGAAATACAATGAGCAGTTCTTC
>TRBD1|TRBV19|TRBJ2-7|many
CASSGRQGSYEQYF
TGTGCCAGCTCAGGGCGACAGGGGTCCTACGAGCAGTACTTC
>.|TRBV5-1|TRBJ2-3|large
CASSLADTQYF
TGCGCCAGCAGCTTGGCAGATACGCAGTATTTT
>TRBD1|TRBV28|TRBJ1-5|many
CASRTGGGGQPQHF
TGTGCCAGCAGGACAGGGGGCGGCGGGCAGCCCCAGCATTTT
>TRBD2|TRBV9|TRBJ2-5|large
CASSVRGGSQETQYF
TGTGCCAGCAGCGTACGGGGGGGGAGTCAGGAGACCCAGTACTTC
>TRBD1|TRBV18|TRBJ1-1|large
CASSPGKRTGTSEAFF
TGTGCCAGCTCACCCGGCAAACGGACAGGGACTTCTGAAGCTTTCTTT
>.|TRBV6-4|TRBJ2-7|many
CASSDSSLKGPQYF
TGTGCCAGCAGTGACTCGTCCCTTAAGGGCCCACAGTACTTC
>.|TRBV20-1|TRBJ1-4|large
CSWTSNNEKLFF
TGCAGCTGGACTTCGAATAATGAAAAACTGTTTTTT
>TRBD2|TRBV3-1|TRBJ2-5|large
CASSQDLASGGGTTQYF
TGTGCCAGCAGCCAAGATTTAGCTAGCGGGGGGGGGACGACCCAGTACTTC
>TRBD2|TRBV28|TRBJ2-4|medium-sized
CASSLILRGGKNIQYF
TGTGCCAGCAGTTTAATTTTGCGGGGGGGGAAAAACATTCAGTACTTC
>.|TRBV28|TRBJ2-7|few
CASLGHRVPYEQYF
TGTGCCAGCTTGGGCCACAGGGTTCCCTACGAGCAGTACTTC
>.|TRBV20-1|TRBJ2-7|large
CSASQGNYEQYF
TGCAGTGCCAGTCAGGGGAACTACGAGCAGTACTTC
>.|TRBV10-2|TRBJ1-1|large
CASSDQGRMDDTEAFF
TGCGCCAGCAGTGACCAGGGACGCATGGATGACACTGAAGCTTTCTTT
>TRBD1|TRBV15|TRBJ1-1|medium-sized
CATSRVRQGAEGAFF
TGTGCCACCAGCAGAGTTCGACAGGGGGCAGAGGGAGCTTTCTTT
>.|TRBV7-9|TRBJ2-7|large
CAGSLSYEQYF
TGTGCCGGGAGTCTCTCCTACGAGCAGTACTTC
>TRBD2|TRBV24-1|TRBJ2-2|large
CATSDLERENTGELFF
TGTGCCACCAGTGATTTAGAGCGGGAAAACACCGGGGAGCTGTTTTTT
>.|TRBV18|TRBJ1-3|large
CASSPGRSGNTIYF
TGTGCCAGCTCCCCCGGACGGTCTGGAAACACCATATATTTT
>TRBD2|TRBV20-1|TRBJ2-2|large
CSAEGLAGFNTGELFF
TGCAGTGCGGAAGGACTAGCGGGTTTTAACACCGGGGAGCTGTTTTTT
>TRBD1|TRBV6-1|TRBJ1-3|medium-sized
CASSQGISGNTIYF
TGTGCCAGTTCACAGGGGATCTCTGGAAACACCATATATTTT
>.|TRBV12-3/TRBV12-4|TRBJ2-2|medium-sized
CASSLDTGELFF
TGTGCCAGCAGTTTAGACACCGGGGAGCTGTTTTTT
>.|TRBV2|TRBJ2-7|medium-sized
CASSEVDEQYF
TGTGCCAGCAGTGAAGTTGATGAGCAGTACTTC
>TRBD1|TRBV24-1|TRBJ2-1|medium-sized
CATSDLSGGDGNEQFF
TGTGCCACCAGTGATTTATCAGGGGGAGACGGCAATGAGCAGTTCTTC
>.|TRBV6-5|TRBJ1-3|large
CASSYSISSGNTIYF
TGTGCCAGCAGTTACTCGATAAGCTCTGGAAACACCATATATTTT
>.|TRBV28|TRBJ1-2|large
CASSSTVYGYTF
TGTGCCAGCAGTTCGACAGTTTATGGCTACACCTTC
>.|TRBV7-8|TRBJ2-3|many
CASSFSEAVGSQYF
TGTGCCAGCAGCTTCTCTGAAGCGGTGGGGTCGCAGTATTTT